A selection of T cell receptor beta chains follows, all from one sample in a study of control samples from healthy donors and cancer patients. Only in-frame clones appear in the TCRdb table, and some are missing; sequencing was by immunoSEQ multiplex PCR. Of tens of thousands of clones in the sample, about 88% were seen once. The sample taken for sequencing was blood. Every receptor here comes from a woman between 65 and 79 years old in good health. CDR3s include the opening cysteine and the closing phenylalanine or tryptophan. Fields, in order: J gene, clone size, CDR3 length, V gene, D gene, CDR3 protein, CDR3 DNA. A D gene is named only where the DNA matches it firmly. Rows give clone size only sometimes, using once, few, many, or a class for an expanded clone.

j_gene: TRBJ2-7
abundance: NA
len: 14
v_gene: TRBV27
d_gene: TRBD1
CDR3aa: CASHSTGSSYEQYF
CDR3nt: TGTGCCAGCCACTCGACAGGGAGCTCCTACGAGCAGTACTTC

j_gene: TRBJ1-1
abundance: NA
len: 15
v_gene: TRBV7-9
d_gene: NA
CDR3aa: CASSLPSTANTEAFF
CDR3nt: TGTGCCAGCAGCTTACCCTCTACAGCGAACACTGAAGCTTTCTTT

j_gene: TRBJ2-2
abundance: NA
len: 13
v_gene: TRBV28
d_gene: NA
CDR3aa: CASRPPGAGELFF
CDR3nt: TGTGCCAGCAGGCCACCAGGGGCCGGGGAGCTGTTTTTT

j_gene: TRBJ1-2
abundance: NA
len: 15
v_gene: TRBV2
d_gene: NA
CDR3aa: CASSEPRGGNYGYTF
CDR3nt: TGTGCCAGCAGTGAACCGAGGGGTGGTAACTATGGCTACACCTTC

j_gene: TRBJ2-1
abundance: NA
len: 14
v_gene: TRBV25-1
d_gene: TRBD1
CDR3aa: CASRGTGRQNEQFF
CDR3nt: TGTGCCAGCAGGGGGACAGGGAGACAGAATGAGCAGTTCTTC

j_gene: TRBJ1-1
abundance: NA
len: 12
v_gene: TRBV29-1
d_gene: NA
CDR3aa: CSVERGDLVAFF
CDR3nt: TGCAGCGTTGAAAGGGGGGACCTCGTGGCTTTCTTT

j_gene: TRBJ2-7
abundance: NA
len: 14
v_gene: TRBV7-9
d_gene: NA
CDR3aa: CASSLEQARGRKHF
CDR3nt: TGTGCCAGCAGCTTAGAGCAGGCCCGAGGGAGGAAGCACTTC

j_gene: TRBJ1-5
abundance: few
len: 14
v_gene: TRBV25-1
d_gene: TRBD1
CDR3aa: CASTRGAGGQPQHF
CDR3nt: TGTGCCAGCACCCGAGGGGCAGGGGGTCAGCCCCAGCATTTT

j_gene: TRBJ1-5
abundance: NA
len: 14
v_gene: TRBV6-2/TRBV6-3
d_gene: NA
CDR3aa: CASSRGNRNQPQHF
CDR3nt: TGTGCCAGCAGTAGGGGAAATCGCAATCAGCCCCAGCATTTT

j_gene: TRBJ2-5
abundance: NA
len: 14
v_gene: TRBV5-1
d_gene: TRBD1
CDR3aa: CASSIQGAQETQYF
CDR3nt: TGCGCCAGCAGTATCCAGGGGGCGCAAGAGACCCAGTACTTC

j_gene: TRBJ1-4
abundance: once
len: 16
v_gene: TRBV3-1/TRBV3-2
d_gene: NA
CDR3aa: CASSQDTGRTNEKLFF
CDR3nt: TGTGCCAGCAGCCAAGATACCGGCAGAACTAATGAAAAACTGTTTTTT

j_gene: TRBJ1-6
abundance: NA
len: 14
v_gene: TRBV6-5
d_gene: TRBD1
CDR3aa: CASSFRGRDSPLHF
CDR3nt: TGTGCCAGCAGCTTCAGGGGGCGGGATTCACCCCTCCACTTT

j_gene: TRBJ1-1
abundance: NA
len: 12
v_gene: TRBV10-3
d_gene: NA
CDR3aa: CAIHGPTGEAFF
CDR3nt: TGTGCCATCCATGGGCCGACGGGGGAAGCTTTCTTT

j_gene: TRBJ1-2
abundance: NA
len: 17
v_gene: TRBV6-1
d_gene: NA
CDR3aa: CASSESMGMGTFVNYTF
CDR3nt: TGTGCCAGCAGTGAATCAATGGGAATGGGGACATTCGTCAACTACACCTTC

j_gene: TRBJ2-2
abundance: once
len: 16
v_gene: TRBV2
d_gene: TRBD2
CDR3aa: CASGLAGGKDTGELFF
CDR3nt: TGTGCCAGCGGATTAGCGGGAGGAAAGGACACCGGGGAGCTGTTTTTT

j_gene: TRBJ2-7
abundance: once
len: 17
v_gene: TRBV5-1
d_gene: NA
CDR3aa: CASSLDYETTKRYEQYF
CDR3nt: TGCGCCAGCAGCTTGGATTATGAGACTACCAAACGCTACGAGCAGTACTTC

j_gene: TRBJ2-5
abundance: NA
len: 15
v_gene: TRBV5-4
d_gene: TRBD2
CDR3aa: CASSFYTSGRETQYF
CDR3nt: TGTGCCAGCAGCTTTTATACTAGCGGGAGAGAGACCCAGTACTTC

j_gene: TRBJ1-5
abundance: NA
len: 13
v_gene: TRBV7-2
d_gene: NA
CDR3aa: CASSLGQNQPQHF
CDR3nt: TGTGCCAGCAGCTTAGGGCAGAATCAGCCCCAGCATTTT

j_gene: TRBJ2-3
abundance: NA
len: 15
v_gene: TRBV6-6
d_gene: TRBD2
CDR3aa: CASSSSGRGTDTQYF
CDR3nt: TGTGCCAGCAGTTCCAGCGGGAGGGGCACAGATACGCAGTATTTT

j_gene: TRBJ2-1
abundance: NA
len: 15
v_gene: TRBV7-2
d_gene: TRBD2
CDR3aa: CASSLRLAGGGEQFF
CDR3nt: TGTGCCAGCAGCTTAAGACTAGCGGGAGGGGGTGAGCAGTTCTTC

j_gene: TRBJ2-5
abundance: NA
len: 15
v_gene: TRBV5-1
d_gene: TRBD1
CDR3aa: CASSLQGTGQETQYF
CDR3nt: TGCGCCAGCAGCTTGCAAGGGACGGGACAGGAGACCCAGTACTTC

j_gene: TRBJ1-4
abundance: NA
len: 15
v_gene: TRBV2
d_gene: NA
CDR3aa: CASRGAWGTVEKLFF
CDR3nt: TGTGCCAGCAGAGGGGCTTGGGGTACGGTAGAAAAACTGTTTTTT

j_gene: TRBJ2-2
abundance: NA
len: 11
v_gene: TRBV20-1
d_gene: NA
CDR3aa: CSAARDGELFF
CDR3nt: TGCAGTGCCGCGAGAGACGGGGAGCTGTTTTTT

j_gene: TRBJ1-4
abundance: NA
len: 16
v_gene: TRBV5-3
d_gene: TRBD1
CDR3aa: CARSPEGTGGWEKLFF
CDR3nt: TGTGCCAGAAGCCCGGAGGGGACAGGGGGTTGGGAAAAACTGTTTTTT

j_gene: TRBJ1-2
abundance: NA
len: 15
v_gene: TRBV4-1
d_gene: NA
CDR3aa: CASSQDPNSAYGYTF
CDR3nt: TGCGCCAGCAGCCAAGATCCGAACAGCGCCTATGGCTACACCTTC

j_gene: TRBJ2-7
abundance: NA
len: 15
v_gene: TRBV18
d_gene: TRBD1
CDR3aa: CASSPGTGSSYEQYF
CDR3nt: TGTGCCAGCTCCCCGGGGACAGGGAGCTCCTACGAGCAGTACTTC

j_gene: TRBJ1-2
abundance: NA
len: 14
v_gene: TRBV5-1
d_gene: NA
CDR3aa: CASSSGAGWIGYTF
CDR3nt: TGCGCCAGCAGCTCAGGGGCCGGTTGGATAGGCTACACCTTC

j_gene: TRBJ2-7
abundance: once
len: 15
v_gene: TRBV7-6
d_gene: NA
CDR3aa: CASSLLGLGSYEQYF
CDR3nt: TGTGCCAGCAGCTTATTGGGTTTGGGTTCTTACGAGCAGTACTTC

j_gene: TRBJ1-2
abundance: NA
len: 15
v_gene: TRBV4-2
d_gene: TRBD1
CDR3aa: CASSQATGTDYGYTF
CDR3nt: TGTGCCAGCAGCCAAGCGACCGGGACAGACTATGGCTACACCTTC

j_gene: TRBJ1-5
abundance: once
len: 15
v_gene: TRBV4-1
d_gene: NA
CDR3aa: CASSQGWAANQPQHF
CDR3nt: TGCGCCAGCAGCCAAGGTTGGGCAGCTAATCAGCCCCAGCATTTT

j_gene: TRBJ2-1
abundance: NA
len: 15
v_gene: TRBV9
d_gene: TRBD1
CDR3aa: CASNYEGATYNEQFF
CDR3nt: TGTGCCAGCAACTATGAGGGGGCTACCTACAATGAGCAGTTCTTC

j_gene: TRBJ2-1
abundance: NA
len: 18
v_gene: TRBV7-9
d_gene: TRBD1
CDR3aa: CASSQPRQGGMSYNEQFF
CDR3nt: TGTGCCAGCAGCCAACCGCGACAGGGTGGGATGTCGTACAATGAGCAGTTCTTC

j_gene: TRBJ1-1
abundance: few
len: 17
v_gene: TRBV9
d_gene: TRBD1
CDR3aa: CASSVGLRDRSDTEAFF
CDR3nt: TGTGCCAGCAGCGTAGGCCTCCGGGACAGGTCTGACACTGAAGCTTTCTTT

j_gene: TRBJ1-2
abundance: NA
len: 14
v_gene: TRBV9
d_gene: NA
CDR3aa: CASSVAGANYGYTF
CDR3nt: TGTGCCAGCAGCGTAGCCGGTGCTAACTATGGCTACACCTTC

j_gene: TRBJ1-2
abundance: few
len: 13
v_gene: TRBV7-3
d_gene: NA
CDR3aa: CASSTTLGWGYTF
CDR3nt: TGTGCCAGCAGCACAACTCTAGGTTGGGGCTACACCTTC

j_gene: TRBJ1-4
abundance: NA
len: 15
v_gene: TRBV18
d_gene: NA
CDR3aa: CASSPAGSANEKLFF
CDR3nt: TGTGCCAGCTCACCAGCAGGGAGTGCTAATGAAAAACTGTTTTTT

j_gene: TRBJ2-7
abundance: NA
len: 15
v_gene: TRBV7-9
d_gene: TRBD2
CDR3aa: CASTDIAGTRGEQYF
CDR3nt: TGTGCCAGCACCGACATCGCTGGGACTAGAGGCGAGCAGTACTTC

j_gene: TRBJ1-5
abundance: NA
len: 14
v_gene: TRBV6-1
d_gene: NA
CDR3aa: CASSETWGRQPQHF
CDR3nt: TGTGCCAGCAGTGAAACGTGGGGAAGGCAGCCCCAGCATTTT

j_gene: TRBJ2-7
abundance: once
len: 14
v_gene: TRBV5-6
d_gene: TRBD1
CDR3aa: CASSLGQGSYEQYF
CDR3nt: TGTGCCAGCAGCTTGGGACAGGGGTCCTACGAGCAGTACTTC

j_gene: TRBJ1-2
abundance: NA
len: 14
v_gene: TRBV28
d_gene: NA
CDR3aa: CASSFGKALGGYTF
CDR3nt: TGTGCCAGCAGTTTCGGCAAGGCCCTGGGAGGCTACACCTTC

j_gene: TRBJ2-1
abundance: NA
len: 12
v_gene: TRBV12-3/TRBV12-4
d_gene: NA
CDR3aa: CASSLFPDTQFF
CDR3nt: TGTGCCAGCAGTTTGTTTCCCGACACGCAGTTCTTC

j_gene: TRBJ2-1
abundance: NA
len: 13
v_gene: TRBV19
d_gene: NA
CDR3aa: CASKDGSYNEQFF
CDR3nt: TGTGCCAGTAAAGATGGCTCCTACAATGAGCAGTTCTTC

j_gene: TRBJ2-1
abundance: NA
len: 15
v_gene: TRBV6-2/TRBV6-3
d_gene: NA
CDR3aa: CASSYLGIGINEQFF
CDR3nt: TGTGCCAGCAGTTACTTAGGGATCGGAATCAATGAGCAGTTCTTC

j_gene: TRBJ2-7
abundance: NA
len: 16
v_gene: TRBV5-1
d_gene: TRBD2
CDR3aa: CASSYAPGTSGYEQYF
CDR3nt: TGCGCCAGCAGCTATGCCCCCGGGACTAGCGGCTACGAGCAGTACTTC

j_gene: TRBJ2-2
abundance: NA
len: 15
v_gene: TRBV19
d_gene: TRBD2
CDR3aa: CASKWGLADTGELFF
CDR3nt: TGTGCCAGTAAGTGGGGACTAGCGGACACCGGGGAGCTGTTTTTT

j_gene: TRBJ1-1
abundance: NA
len: 10
v_gene: TRBV20-1
d_gene: NA
CDR3aa: CSAWDTEAFF
CDR3nt: TGCAGTGCTTGGGACACTGAAGCTTTCTTT

j_gene: TRBJ1-6
abundance: NA
len: 20
v_gene: TRBV14
d_gene: NA
CDR3aa: CASSQDQGQVDGGLGSPLHF
CDR3nt: TGTGCCAGCAGCCAAGATCAAGGGCAAGTTGATGGGGGGCTGGGGTCACCCCTCCACTTT

j_gene: TRBJ2-1
abundance: NA
len: 12
v_gene: TRBV3-1/TRBV3-2
d_gene: TRBD2
CDR3aa: CASSTGGFEQFF
CDR3nt: TGTGCCAGCAGCACGGGGGGGTTTGAGCAGTTCTTC

j_gene: TRBJ2-2
abundance: NA
len: 14
v_gene: TRBV10-3
d_gene: NA
CDR3aa: CAISSAANTGELFF
CDR3nt: TGTGCCATCAGTAGCGCGGCGAACACCGGGGAGCTGTTTTTT

j_gene: TRBJ1-1
abundance: NA
len: 12
v_gene: TRBV18
d_gene: NA
CDR3aa: CASSPREFEAFF
CDR3nt: TGTGCCAGCTCACCTCGGGAGTTTGAAGCTTTCTTT

j_gene: TRBJ2-1
abundance: NA
len: 13
v_gene: TRBV19
d_gene: NA
CDR3aa: CASSSKRYNEQFF
CDR3nt: TGTGCCAGTAGTTCAAAAAGGTACAATGAGCAGTTCTTC